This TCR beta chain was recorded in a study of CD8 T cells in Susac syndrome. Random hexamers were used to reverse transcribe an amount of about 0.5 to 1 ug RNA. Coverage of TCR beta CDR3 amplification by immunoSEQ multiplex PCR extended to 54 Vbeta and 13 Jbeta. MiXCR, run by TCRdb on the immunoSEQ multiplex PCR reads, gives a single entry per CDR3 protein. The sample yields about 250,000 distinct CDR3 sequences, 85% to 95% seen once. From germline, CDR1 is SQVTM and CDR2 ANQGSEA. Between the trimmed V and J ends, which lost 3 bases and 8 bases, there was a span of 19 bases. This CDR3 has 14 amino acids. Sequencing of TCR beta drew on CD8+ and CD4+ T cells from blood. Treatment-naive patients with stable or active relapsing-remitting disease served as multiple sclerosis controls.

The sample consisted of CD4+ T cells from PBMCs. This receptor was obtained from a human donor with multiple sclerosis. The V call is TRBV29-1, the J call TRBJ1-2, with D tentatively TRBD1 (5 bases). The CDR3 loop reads CSVENPGITGGYTF. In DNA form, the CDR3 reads TGCAGCGTTGAGAACCCAGGGATCACGGGCGGCTACACCTTC.